Sequencing of this T cell receptor beta chain was carried out in a study of blood T cell repertoires in COVID-19. Overall study: Sources were T cells, B-cell-depleted T cells, or PBMCs; the material itself was cDNA or gDNA.

This CDR3 is 15 amino acids long. The germline V gene has CDR1 LNHDA and CDR2 SQIVND (reference sequence). The J segment lost 4 bases and the V segment lost 8 bases, leaving 11 bases of the junction unmatched. The authors' processing: Nucleated cell number was recorded as an estimate derived from reference gene primer amplification. Clones were sequenced by immunoSEQ multiplex PCR, and TCRdb holds only the in-frame ones, with some missing. V and J calls and clone size are as listed in that table; D and trimming were resolved from the DNA. The sample records roughly 65,000 clones, 75% to 90% being singletons.

What was sequenced was peripheral blood. The clonotype was recovered from a woman older than 75 with active or convalescent COVID-19. V gene TRBV19 combines with J gene TRBJ2-5; 9 positions agree with TRBD2. The CDR3 sequence: CASAPSGVAGETQYF. The CDR3 DNA is TGTGCCAGTGCGCCTAGCGGGGTAGCAGGAGAGACCCAGTACTTC.